This T cell receptor (beta chain) was found in a study of vaccination and CD4 T cells after COVID-19. This clonotype showed up just a few times. Its specificity is not known. Cultured CD4+ T cells had their DNA profiled by the Oncomine TCR Beta short-read assay. After culture, CD4+ T cells served as the source for genomic DNA extraction. One entry per CDR3 protein, called by TCRdb with MiXCR from the PCR reads. Among 9,400 or so distinct CDR3 sequences, 45% were seen once, and the ten largest hold about 12%. Germline lookup yields CDR1 DFQATT and CDR2 SNEGSKA (reference sequence). The CDR3 is 15 amino acids. The V gene lost 0 bases and the J gene lost 3 bases, with 14 bases spanning the gap. The treatment was: approximately 9-day PBMC culture with coronavirus spike peptide pools or control peptides (ViraFEST assay).

The sample comprised CD4+ T cells from blood, cultured in vitro. This chain links TRBV20-1 with TRBJ1-2, with a tentative D call TRBD1 (5 bases). The receptor's source is a human donor who had recovered from COVID-19. The chain's CDR3 is CSARDWGQSDYGYTF. The CDR3, as DNA: TGCAGTGCTAGAGATTGGGGCCAGTCGGACTATGGCTACACCTTC.